The 29 T cell receptor beta chains in this list originate from one sample, sequenced in a study of OX40 agonist ivuxolimab in advanced cancers. Libraries came from the immunoSEQ multiplex PCR assay. TCRdb re-hosts the immuneACCESS table, in-frame sequences only. Its copies lack some clones; in the studies checked, an unresolved V gene accounts for under half of them, and the cause for the rest is not known. The sample table holds more than 95,000 clones, of which approximately 94% were seen once. Approximately 0.18% of the sample rests with the top ten. The sequenced sample was CD4+ or CD8+ T cells sorted from blood, obtained in a trial of the OX40 agonist ivuxolimab. The origin of the receptors is an adult with an advanced solid tumor such as melanoma, head and neck, liver or kidney cancer.

This clone was counted a single time. V usage is TRBV6-5 and J usage is TRBJ1-2; D is uncertain. Trimming stripped 5 bases from V and 5 bases from J, with 15 bases between. Germline V CDR1 and CDR2: MNHEY, SVGAGI. The CDR3 runs to 14 residues. CDR3 sequence: CASSRERNGYGYTF. CDR3 coding DNA: TGTGCCAGCAGTCGGGAGAGGAACGGTTATGGCTACACCTTC.

The chain is built from TRBV9 and TRBJ2-7; D is unclear. Trimming cost V 0 bases and J 0 bases, with 10 bases left between them. Germline CDR1 is SGDLS and CDR2 is YYNGEE. The CDR3 spans 15 residues. This chain's CDR3 is CASSVAPESSYEQYF. The CDR3 DNA sequence: TGTGCCAGCAGCGTAGCTCCCGAGAGCTCCTACGAGCAGTACTTC.

This clone was seen a single time. The chain carries TRBV18 and TRBJ1-1; TRBD1 matches 7 bases. CDR1 is KGHSH, CDR2 LQKENI, per germline. This CDR3 spans 13 amino acids. The J segment lost 4 bases and the V segment lost 5 bases, leaving 4 bases of the junction unmatched. CDR3 sequence reads: CASSATGLTEAFF. The CDR3 nucleotides are TGTGCCAGCTCAGCGACAGGGCTCACTGAAGCTTTCTTT.

V usage is TRBV7-2 and J usage is TRBJ2-7, with a possible D match to TRBD1 (5 bases). Germline V CDR1 and CDR2: SGHTA, FQGNSA. This CDR3 is built from 15 residues. Trimming took off 2 bases at V and 0 bases at J, with 11 bases between the two ends. Written as DNA, the CDR3 is TGTGCCAGCAGCTTACAGGTTGACAGCTCCTACGAGCAGTACTTC. Residues: CASSLQVDSSYEQYF.

This chain links TRBV5-8 with TRBJ1-5; D possibly corresponds to TRBD1 (6 bases). V lost 1 base and J 6 bases, leaving 17 bases between the germline ends. The CDR3 sequence is 16 residues long. Germline V gene data show CDR1 as SGHTS and CDR2 as YDEGEE. This CDR3 reads CASSLYLGAGGQPQHF. The DNA for the CDR3 is TGTGCCAGCAGCTTGTATTTGGGGGCTGGTGGTCAGCCCCAGCATTTT.

The chain joins TRBV23-1 to TRBJ1-4, with 8 bases that match TRBD1. TRBV23-1 is identified as an open reading frame with a role that is uncertain. The CDR3 spans 17 residues. V trimming: 3 bases; J trimming: 6 bases; junction bases outside the gene matches: 12. The CDR3 loop is CASSHRSPDREYEKLFF. Written as DNA, the CDR3 is TGCGCCAGCAGTCATAGAAGTCCGGACAGGGAATATGAAAAACTGTTTTTT.

The chain combines TRBV9 with TRBJ2-2; D is ambiguous. The CDR3 extends over 15 amino acids. Per germline, CDR1 SGDLS and CDR2 YYNGEE. V was trimmed by 0 bases and J by 0 bases, leaving 6 bases between them. The CDR3 loop is CASSVAGPNTGELFF. CDR3 nucleotide sequence: TGTGCCAGCAGCGTAGCCGGACCGAACACCGGGGAGCTGTTTTTT.

This chain links TRBV25-1 with TRBJ2-7; 10 bases line up with TRBD2. Germline CDR1 is MGHDK and CDR2 is SYGVNS. Unmatched junction bases numbered 9, after V lost 3 bases and J lost 7 bases. There are 15 residues in the CDR3. The CDR3 coding sequence is TGTGCCAGCAGTGATGGGCCTAGCGGGAGTGAAGAGCAGTACTTC. Translating it yields CASSDGPSGSEEQYF.

The CDR3 DNA follows: TGTGCCAGCAGTGAAAGGGACAGGGACACCGTCGGGAGCTACGAGCAGTACTTC. Translation gives CASSERDRDTVGSYEQYF. This chain uses TRBV2 with TRBJ2-7, with 9 nucleotides matching TRBD1. Germline trimming cut 2 bases from V and 3 bases from J; bases unmatched to any gene: 14. The CDR3 covers 18 residues. Germline assignment: CDR1 SNHLY and CDR2 FYNNEI.

The chain couples TRBV28 to TRBJ2-7; 9 bases are a match to TRBD1. Germline V gives CDR1 MDHEN, CDR2 SYDVKM. The CDR3 is 13 residues long. The junction had 7 bases not matched to a gene; V was cut back by 11 bases and J by 2 bases. DNA for the CDR3: TGTGCCGCTTCCGGGACAGGGCCCTACGAGCAGTACTTC. Amino acid sequence: CAASGTGPYEQYF.

The chain joins TRBV4-1 to TRBJ1-1; D gene ambiguous. The germline V and J ends were trimmed by 3 bases and 1 base, with 12 bases remaining between them. The CDR3 consists of 15 residues. CDR1 and CDR2 (germline): MGHRA, YSYEKL. CDR3 sequence (DNA): TGCGCCAGCAGCCAGAGAACGGGAGGGAACACTGAAGCTTTCTTT. It codes for CASSQRTGGNTEAFF.

The V and J genes are TRBV4-1 and TRBJ2-1; 10 nucleotides match TRBD2. V gave up 1 base and J gave up 10 bases; unmatched junction bases: 10. CDR1 is MGHRA, CDR2 YSYEKL, per germline. There are 16 residues in the CDR3. CDR3 protein: CASSQVPLAGAREQFF. The DNA of the CDR3 is TGCGCCAGCAGCCAAGTCCCGCTAGCGGGGGCTCGAGAGCAGTTCTTC.

This clone appeared a single time. This chain joins TRBV27 and TRBJ2-3; a weak D match, TRBD2 (5 bases). Deletions cut 4 bases from V and 2 bases from J, with 13 bases between. This CDR3 region has 15 residues. Germline CDR1 and CDR2: MNHEY and SMNVEV (reference sequence). The CDR3 region is CASSSGLLVTDTQYF. CDR3 in DNA: TGTGCCAGCAGTTCCGGACTCCTCGTCACAGATACGCAGTATTTT.

The chain joins TRBV4-3 to TRBJ2-7; D is perhaps TRBD1 (6 bases). Germline V gene data show CDR1 as LGHNA and CDR2 as YSLEER. The germline V and J ends were trimmed by 0 bases and 2 bases, with 14 bases remaining between them. The CDR3 sequence is 16 residues long. CDR3 in DNA: TGCGCCAGCAGCCAAGAGCAACAGGGCTCCACCTACGAGCAGTACTTC. This encodes CASSQEQQGSTYEQYF.

The V and J genes are TRBV14 and TRBJ1-1, with TRBD1 matching over 7 bases. Germline CDR1 SGHDN, CDR2 FVKESK. The CDR3 sequence is 13 residues long. V trimming: 3 bases; J trimming: 11 bases; junction bases outside the gene matches: 9. CDR3 protein: CASSQAQGLRAFF. CDR3 DNA sequence: TGTGCCAGCAGCCAGGCACAGGGGTTGCGGGCTTTCTTT.

This chain links TRBV28 with TRBJ1-5, with TRBD1 identical over 8 bases. The trim removed 4 bases at V and 8 bases at J, leaving 7 bases unmatched. Per the germline V gene, CDR1 is MDHEN and CDR2 is SYDVKM. CDR3 length: 14 residues. Here the CDR3 reads CASSSGQGEKPQHF. The CDR3 nucleotides are TGTGCCAGCAGTTCCGGACAGGGAGAGAAGCCCCAGCATTTT.

V is TRBV28 and J is TRBJ1-2; D possibly corresponds to TRBD1 (5 bases). The CDR3 sequence is 14 residues long. Trimming left V 3 bases short and J 7 bases short, with 15 bases between. Germline CDR1 MDHEN, CDR2 SYDVKM. In nucleotides, the CDR3 is TGTGCCAGCAGTTTGGAGGCCCTAAGGGGTGGCTACACCTTC. As protein: CASSLEALRGGYTF.

This clone occurred once. The chain combines TRBV10-3 with TRBJ1-5, with TRBD1 matching 8 bases. V was pared by 6 bases and J by 5 bases, with 6 bases of the junction left unmatched. Per the germline V gene, CDR1 is ENHRY and CDR2 is SYGVKD. The CDR3 runs 14 residues. CDR3 residues: CAISLTGVDQPQHF. The CDR3 DNA reads TGTGCCATCAGCTTGACAGGGGTGGATCAGCCCCAGCATTTT.

The genes are TRBV19 and TRBJ1-2, with D perhaps TRBD1 (5 bases). V lost 3 bases to trimming and J lost 0 bases, with 14 bases between them. The CDR3 totals 16 residues. The germline V gene has CDR1 LNHDA and CDR2 SQIVND (reference sequence). The CDR3 spells CASSIAQGTSNYGYTF. The CDR3, as DNA: TGTGCCAGTAGTATCGCTCAGGGAACTTCTAACTATGGCTACACCTTC.

The chain joins TRBV7-2 to TRBJ2-2; the match to TRBD2 covers 8 bases. This CDR3 has 16 residues. J was trimmed by 2 bases and V by 1 base; bases with no gene match: 3. The germline V gene encodes CDR1 SGHTA and CDR2 FQGNSA. CDR3 bases: TGTGCCAGCAGCTTAGAAGGGACTAGAAACACCGGGGAGCTGTTTTTT. Amino acids: CASSLEGTRNTGELFF.

The chain joins TRBV28 to TRBJ1-2, with 7 positions matching TRBD1. This CDR3 comprises 13 residues. Per the germline V gene, CDR1 is MDHEN and CDR2 is SYDVKM. The trim removed 6 bases at V and 4 bases at J, leaving 5 bases unmatched. The CDR3 DNA reads TGTGCCAGCAGAACAGGGGTTTTCTATGGCTACACCTTC. This gives the protein CASRTGVFYGYTF.

The rearrangement joins TRBV7-8 to TRBJ2-7, with 7 nucleotides matching TRBD2. The CDR3 is made up of 15 amino acids. The V and J ends lost 3 bases and 2 bases, in that order; junction bases with no gene match: 7. Germline-derived CDR1 and CDR2 are SGHVS and FQNEAQ. CDR3 region: CASSFRQAGAYEQYF. The DNA for the CDR3 is TGTGCCAGCAGCTTCCGCCAGGCGGGAGCCTACGAGCAGTACTTC.

The chain has TRBV7-9 and TRBJ1-4; TRBD1 might be the D (6 bases). CDR1 is SEHNR, CDR2 FQNEAQ, per germline (reference sequence). CDR3 length equals 13 residues. V gave up 5 bases and J gave up 8 bases, with 12 bases separating them. The CDR3 region is CASSRGLREKLFF. In DNA, the CDR3 is TGTGCCAGCAGCAGGGGGTTGCGAGAAAAACTGTTTTTT.

The chain has TRBV9 and TRBJ1-1; D is unresolved. The V gene lost 3 bases and the J gene lost 1 base, with 13 bases spanning the gap. The CDR3 is made up of 15 amino acids. CDR1 is SGDLS, CDR2 YYNGEE, per germline. The CDR3 loop is CASSDGRARNTEAFF. The CDR3 DNA reads as TGTGCCAGCAGCGATGGGAGAGCCAGGAACACTGAAGCTTTCTTT.

The rearrangement uses TRBV5-5 and TRBJ2-1; weak D call: TRBD2 (5 bases). Germline-derived CDR1 and CDR2 are SGHKS and YYEKEE (reference sequence). The V end lost 5 bases, the J end lost 1 base, and 13 bases lay between the germline ends. CDR3 length: 15 amino acids. CDR3 protein: CASRGSSGSYNEQFF. As DNA, the CDR3 is TGTGCCAGCAGGGGGTCAAGCGGTTCCTACAATGAGCAGTTCTTC.

This clone was detected only once. The chain couples TRBV5-1 to TRBJ2-7; D not certain. The germline CDR1 and CDR2 sequences are SGHRS and YFSETQ. There are 13 residues in the CDR3. Trimming pared 0 bases from V and 5 bases from J, leaving 9 bases between. CDR3 protein: CASSLEWDHEQYF. The CDR3 region has the DNA TGCGCCAGCAGCTTGGAGTGGGATCACGAGCAGTACTTC.

The CDR3, as DNA: TGTGCCAGCAGTTACGGAGGGACAAATTCACCCCTCCACTTT. Protein sequence: CASSYGGTNSPLHF. The chain carries TRBV6-6 and TRBJ1-6; TRBD1 might be the D (6 bases). The CDR3 extends over 14 amino acids. CDR1 is MNHNY and CDR2 is SVGAGI in the germline V gene (reference sequence). V was trimmed by 2 bases and J by 7 bases, leaving 9 bases between them.

This sequence joins TRBV5-6 and TRBJ1-1, with 8 bases identical to TRBD1. The CDR3 extends over 15 amino acids. The V and J ends lost 4 bases and 0 bases, in that order; junction bases with no gene match: 5. CDR1 SGHDT and CDR2 YYEEEE come from the germline V gene. CDR3 loop: CASSRRTGLNTEAFF. The CDR3 nucleotides are TGTGCCAGCAGCCGCAGGACAGGGCTGAACACTGAAGCTTTCTTT.

V usage is TRBV7-9 and J usage is TRBJ2-1; a weak D match, TRBD2 (5 bases). Germline lookup yields CDR1 SEHNR and CDR2 FQNEAQ (reference sequence). Trimming shortened V by 10 bases and J by 0 bases, and 13 bases separated the two germline ends. The CDR3 contains 14 residues. CDR3 in amino acids: CATPEASSYNEQFF. As DNA, the CDR3 is TGTGCCACCCCGGAGGCGAGCTCCTACAATGAGCAGTTCTTC.